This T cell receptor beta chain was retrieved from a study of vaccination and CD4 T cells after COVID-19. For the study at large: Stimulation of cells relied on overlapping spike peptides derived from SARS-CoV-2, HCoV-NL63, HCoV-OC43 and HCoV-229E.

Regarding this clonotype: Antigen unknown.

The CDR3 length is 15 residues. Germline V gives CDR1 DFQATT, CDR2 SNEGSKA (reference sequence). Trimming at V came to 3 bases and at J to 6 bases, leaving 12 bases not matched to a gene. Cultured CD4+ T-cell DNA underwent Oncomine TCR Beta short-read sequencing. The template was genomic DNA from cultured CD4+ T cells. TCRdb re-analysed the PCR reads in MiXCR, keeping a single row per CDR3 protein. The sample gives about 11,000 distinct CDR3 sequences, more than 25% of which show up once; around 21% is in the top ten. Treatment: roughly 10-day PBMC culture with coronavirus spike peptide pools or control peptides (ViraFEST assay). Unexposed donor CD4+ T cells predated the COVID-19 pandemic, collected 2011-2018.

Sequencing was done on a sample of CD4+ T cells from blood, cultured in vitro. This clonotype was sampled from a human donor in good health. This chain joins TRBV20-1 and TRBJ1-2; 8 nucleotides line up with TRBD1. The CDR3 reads CSASNDPGGFDGYTF. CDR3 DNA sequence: TGCAGTGCTAGTAATGATCCAGGGGGCTTCGATGGCTACACCTTC.